The clone carrying this TCR beta chain was observed at least ten times. The antigen is unknown. The sample belongs to a study of T cells in Graves' hyperthyroidism and ophthalmopathy. Study context: Blood was drawn when the patient was first diagnosed and still untreated. The study, taken as a whole, reports: Among clonotypes expanded in thyroid above 0.001, most were also found in blood.

Exclusion followed for patients with uncontrolled infection, other autoimmune disease, pregnancy or lactation. From RNA transcripts, TCR beta CDR3 regions were amplified. In the first-round RT-PCR of the TCR CDR3, the HTBI primer set was used. Each CDR3 protein gets one entry after TCRdb re-called the multiplex PCR reads with MiXCR. The sample lists some 270,000 distinct CDR3 sequences, roughly 13% occurring once. The CDR3 contains 15 residues. CDR1 MDHEN and CDR2 SYDVKM come from the germline V gene. The germline V and J ends were trimmed by 6 bases and 2 bases, with 11 bases remaining between them. This clonotype was sampled from a woman aged 40 to 50 with Graves' hyperthyroidism. Sample: blood. The J gene is TRBJ2-6, the V gene TRBV28, with unresolved D. The CDR3 here is CASSPLTAGANVLTF. CDR3 DNA sequence: TGTGCCAGCAGCCCCCTGACCGCTGGGGCCAACGTCCTGACTTTC.